Below, one T cell receptor (beta chain) is given with its context. The antigen is undetermined. Germline V gene lookup returns CDR1 DFQATT and CDR2 SNEGSKA (reference sequence). The CDR3 is 12 amino acids. Trimming removed 5 bases from V and 5 bases from J, with 13 bases in between. The sample is drawn from a study of vaccination and CD4 T cells after COVID-19. Described time point: late sampling 161 to 241 days after vaccination in three convalescent patients. As to treatment: approximately 10-day PBMC culture with coronavirus spike peptide pools or control peptides (ViraFEST assay). Sequenced with the Oncomine TCR Beta short-read assay was DNA taken from cultured CD4+ T cells. DNA came from CD4+ T cells after culture. MiXCR was run by TCRdb on the PCR reads, yielding one entry per CDR3 protein. The sample consists of around 16,000 distinct CDR3 sequences, about 59% of them appearing once.

The material was CD4+ T cells from blood, cultured in vitro, obtained about 7 months after SARS-CoV-2 vaccination. This TCR was sampled from a human donor who had recovered from COVID-19. The chain couples TRBV20-1 to TRBJ2-7; the D gene is possibly TRBD1 (7 bases). For the CDR3, the DNA is TGCAGTGCTCAGGGGGGTGGTGACGAGCAGTACTTC. It is translated as CSAQGGGDEQYF.